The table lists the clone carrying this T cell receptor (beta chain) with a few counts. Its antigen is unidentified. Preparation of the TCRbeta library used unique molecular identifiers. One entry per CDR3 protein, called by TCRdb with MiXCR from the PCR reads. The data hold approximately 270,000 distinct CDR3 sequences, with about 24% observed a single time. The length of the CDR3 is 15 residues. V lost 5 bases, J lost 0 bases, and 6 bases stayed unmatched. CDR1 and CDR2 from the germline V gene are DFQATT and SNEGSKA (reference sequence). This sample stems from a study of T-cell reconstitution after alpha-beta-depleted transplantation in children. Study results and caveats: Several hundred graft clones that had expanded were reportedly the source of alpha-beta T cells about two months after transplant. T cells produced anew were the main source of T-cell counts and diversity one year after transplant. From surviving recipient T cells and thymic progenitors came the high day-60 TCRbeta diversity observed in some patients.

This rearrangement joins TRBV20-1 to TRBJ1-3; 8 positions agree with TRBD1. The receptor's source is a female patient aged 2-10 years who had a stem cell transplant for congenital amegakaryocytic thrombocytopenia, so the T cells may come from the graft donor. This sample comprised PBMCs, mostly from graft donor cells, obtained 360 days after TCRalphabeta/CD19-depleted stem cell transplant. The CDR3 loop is CSACPGGSSGNTIYF. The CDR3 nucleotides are TGCAGTGCTTGTCCAGGGGGCAGCTCTGGAAACACCATATATTTT.